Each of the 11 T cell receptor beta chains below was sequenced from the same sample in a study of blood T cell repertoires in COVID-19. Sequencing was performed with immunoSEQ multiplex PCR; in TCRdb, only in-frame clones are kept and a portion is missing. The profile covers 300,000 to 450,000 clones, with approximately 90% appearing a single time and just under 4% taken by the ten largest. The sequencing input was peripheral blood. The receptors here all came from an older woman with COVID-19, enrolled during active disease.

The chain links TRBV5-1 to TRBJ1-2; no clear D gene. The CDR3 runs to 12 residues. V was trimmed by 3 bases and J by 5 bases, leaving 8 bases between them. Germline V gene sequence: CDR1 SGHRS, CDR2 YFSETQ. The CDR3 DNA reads TGCGCCAGCAGCTCTGGTCGGTATGGCTACACCTTC. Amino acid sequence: CASSSGRYGYTF.

The CDR3 DNA reads as TGTGCCAGCACCAGAGAGACAGGGTCAAATTCACCCCTCCACTTT. It yields the protein CASTRETGSNSPLHF. J is TRBJ1-6 and V is TRBV2; 7 bases agree with TRBD1. The CDR3 has 15 amino acids. CDR1 is SNHLY and CDR2 is FYNNEI in the germline V gene. V shed 7 bases, J shed 7 bases, and the junction held 10 bases outside the gene matches. Full variable domain (missing parts from reference TRBV2 and TRBJ1-6): EPEVTQTPSHQVTQMGQEVILRCVPISNHLYFYWYRQILGQKVEFLVSFYNNEISEKSEIFDDQFSVERPDGSNFTLKIRSTKLEDSAMYFCASTRETGSNSPLHFGNGTRLTVT.

Here the CDR3 DNA reads TGTGCCACCCGACGCGGCAGCGGGGAGCTTCGGAACACCATATATTTT. The encoded protein is CATRRGSGELRNTIYF. V and J are TRBV15 and TRBJ1-3; D remains unclear. Germline-derived CDR1 and CDR2 are LNHNV and YYDKDF (reference sequence). Trimming left V 8 bases short and J 7 bases short, with 24 bases between. The CDR3 has 16 residues. The entire variable domain, with the rest obtained from reference TRBV15 and TRBJ1-3, is as follows: DAMVIQNPRYQVTQFGKPVTLSCSQTLNHNVMYWYQQKSSQAPKLLFHYYDKDFNNEADTPDNFQSRRPNTSFCFLDIRSPGLGDTAMYLCATRRGSGELRNTIYFGEGSWLTVV.

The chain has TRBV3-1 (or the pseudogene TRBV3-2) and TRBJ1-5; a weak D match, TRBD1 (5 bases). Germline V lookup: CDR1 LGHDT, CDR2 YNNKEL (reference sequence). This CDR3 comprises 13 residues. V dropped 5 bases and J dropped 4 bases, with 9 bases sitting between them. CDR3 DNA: TGTGCCAGCAGCAGACAGCAGAATCAGCCCCAGCATTTT. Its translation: CASSRQQNQPQHF.

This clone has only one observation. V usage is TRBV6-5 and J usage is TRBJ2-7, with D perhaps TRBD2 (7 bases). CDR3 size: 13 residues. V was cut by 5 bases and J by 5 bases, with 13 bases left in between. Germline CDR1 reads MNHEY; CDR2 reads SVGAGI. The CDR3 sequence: CASSNPGGHEQYF. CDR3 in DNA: TGTGCCAGCAGTAACCCGGGGGGCCACGAGCAGTACTTC.

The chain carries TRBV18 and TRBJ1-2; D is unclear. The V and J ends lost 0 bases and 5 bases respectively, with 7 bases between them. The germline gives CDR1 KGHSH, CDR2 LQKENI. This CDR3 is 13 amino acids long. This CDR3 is CASSPPGRYGYTF. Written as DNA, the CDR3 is TGTGCCAGCTCACCACCAGGGAGGTATGGCTACACCTTC.

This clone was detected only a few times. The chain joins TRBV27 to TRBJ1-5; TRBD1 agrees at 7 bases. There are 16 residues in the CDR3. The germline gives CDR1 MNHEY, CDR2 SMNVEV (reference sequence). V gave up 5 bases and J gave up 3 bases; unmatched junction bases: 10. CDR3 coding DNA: TGTGCCAGCAGTGGCTCGGGCAGGGGGAACAATCAGCCCCAGCATTTT. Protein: CASSGSGRGNNQPQHF.

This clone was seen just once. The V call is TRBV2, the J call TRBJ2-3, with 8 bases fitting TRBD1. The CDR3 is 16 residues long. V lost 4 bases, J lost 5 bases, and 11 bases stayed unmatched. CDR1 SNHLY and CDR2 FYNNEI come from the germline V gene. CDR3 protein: CASSGQDRGPIDTQYF. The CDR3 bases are TGTGCCAGCAGTGGTCAAGACAGGGGTCCGATAGATACGCAGTATTTT.

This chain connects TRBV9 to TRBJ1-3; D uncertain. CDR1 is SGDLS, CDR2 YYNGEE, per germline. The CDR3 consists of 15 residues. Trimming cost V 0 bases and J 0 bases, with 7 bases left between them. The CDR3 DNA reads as TGTGCCAGCAGCGTAGGCTCCGGCTCTGGAAACACCATATATTTT. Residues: CASSVGSGSGNTIYF. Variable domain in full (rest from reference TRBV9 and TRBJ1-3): DSGVTQTPKHLITATGQRVTLRCSPRSGDLSVYWYQQSLDQGLQFLIQYYNGEERAKGNILERFSAQQFPDLHSELNLSSLELGDSALYFCASSVGSGSGNTIYFGEGSWLTVV.

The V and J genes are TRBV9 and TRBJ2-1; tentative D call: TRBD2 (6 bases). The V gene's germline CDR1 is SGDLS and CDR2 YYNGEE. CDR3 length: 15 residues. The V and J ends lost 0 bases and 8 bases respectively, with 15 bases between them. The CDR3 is CASSVGLANAHEQFF. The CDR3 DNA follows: TGTGCCAGCAGCGTAGGTCTAGCGAACGCCCATGAGCAGTTCTTC.

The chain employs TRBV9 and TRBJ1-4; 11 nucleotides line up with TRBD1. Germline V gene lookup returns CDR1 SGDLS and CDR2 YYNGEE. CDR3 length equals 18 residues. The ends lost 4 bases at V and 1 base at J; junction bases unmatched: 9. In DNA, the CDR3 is TGTGCCAGCAGCCCCCGGGACAGGGGGGGTAAAACTAATGAAAAACTGTTTTTT. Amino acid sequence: CASSPRDRGGKTNEKLFF.